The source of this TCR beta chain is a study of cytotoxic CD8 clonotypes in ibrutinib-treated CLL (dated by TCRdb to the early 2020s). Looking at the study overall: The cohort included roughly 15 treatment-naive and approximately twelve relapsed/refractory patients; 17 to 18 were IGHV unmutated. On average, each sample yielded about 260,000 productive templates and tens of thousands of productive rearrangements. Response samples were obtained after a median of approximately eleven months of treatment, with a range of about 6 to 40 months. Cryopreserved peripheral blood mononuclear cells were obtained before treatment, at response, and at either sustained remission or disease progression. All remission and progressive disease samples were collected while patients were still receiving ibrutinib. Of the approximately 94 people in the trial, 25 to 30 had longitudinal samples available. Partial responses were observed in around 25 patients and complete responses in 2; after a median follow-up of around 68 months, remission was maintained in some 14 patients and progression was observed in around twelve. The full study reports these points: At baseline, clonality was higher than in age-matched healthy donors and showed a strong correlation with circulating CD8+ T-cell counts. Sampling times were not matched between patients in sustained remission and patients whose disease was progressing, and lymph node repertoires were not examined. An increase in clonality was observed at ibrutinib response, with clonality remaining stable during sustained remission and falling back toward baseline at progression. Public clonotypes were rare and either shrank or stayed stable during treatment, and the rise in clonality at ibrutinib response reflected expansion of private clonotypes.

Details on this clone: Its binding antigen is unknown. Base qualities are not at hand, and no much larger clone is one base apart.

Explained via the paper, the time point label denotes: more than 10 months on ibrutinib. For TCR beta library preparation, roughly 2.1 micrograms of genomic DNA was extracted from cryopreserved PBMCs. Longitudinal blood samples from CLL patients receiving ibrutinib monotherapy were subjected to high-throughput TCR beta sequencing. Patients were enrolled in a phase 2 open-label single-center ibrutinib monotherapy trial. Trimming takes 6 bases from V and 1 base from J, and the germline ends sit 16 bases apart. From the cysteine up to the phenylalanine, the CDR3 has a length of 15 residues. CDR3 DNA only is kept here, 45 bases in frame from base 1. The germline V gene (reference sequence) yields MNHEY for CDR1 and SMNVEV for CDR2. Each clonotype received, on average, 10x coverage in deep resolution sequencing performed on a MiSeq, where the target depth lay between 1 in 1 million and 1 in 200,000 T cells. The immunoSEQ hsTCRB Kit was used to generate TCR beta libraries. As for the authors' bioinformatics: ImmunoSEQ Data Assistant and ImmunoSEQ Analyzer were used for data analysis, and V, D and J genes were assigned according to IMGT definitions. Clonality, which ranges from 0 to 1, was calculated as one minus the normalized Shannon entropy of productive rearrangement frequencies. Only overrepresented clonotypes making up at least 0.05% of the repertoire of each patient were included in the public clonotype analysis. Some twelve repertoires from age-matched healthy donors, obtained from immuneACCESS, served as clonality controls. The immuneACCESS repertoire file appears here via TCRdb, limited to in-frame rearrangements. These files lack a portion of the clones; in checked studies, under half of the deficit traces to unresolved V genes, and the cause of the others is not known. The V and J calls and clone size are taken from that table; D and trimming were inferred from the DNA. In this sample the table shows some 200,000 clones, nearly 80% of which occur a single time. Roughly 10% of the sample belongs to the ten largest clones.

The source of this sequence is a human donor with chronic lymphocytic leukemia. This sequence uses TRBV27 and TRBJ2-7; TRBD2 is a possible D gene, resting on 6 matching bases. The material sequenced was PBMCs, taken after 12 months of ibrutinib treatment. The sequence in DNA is TGTGCCAGCAGGTCGCGGGGTGGCCTTTCCTACGAGCAGTACTTC. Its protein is CASRSRGGLSYEQYF.